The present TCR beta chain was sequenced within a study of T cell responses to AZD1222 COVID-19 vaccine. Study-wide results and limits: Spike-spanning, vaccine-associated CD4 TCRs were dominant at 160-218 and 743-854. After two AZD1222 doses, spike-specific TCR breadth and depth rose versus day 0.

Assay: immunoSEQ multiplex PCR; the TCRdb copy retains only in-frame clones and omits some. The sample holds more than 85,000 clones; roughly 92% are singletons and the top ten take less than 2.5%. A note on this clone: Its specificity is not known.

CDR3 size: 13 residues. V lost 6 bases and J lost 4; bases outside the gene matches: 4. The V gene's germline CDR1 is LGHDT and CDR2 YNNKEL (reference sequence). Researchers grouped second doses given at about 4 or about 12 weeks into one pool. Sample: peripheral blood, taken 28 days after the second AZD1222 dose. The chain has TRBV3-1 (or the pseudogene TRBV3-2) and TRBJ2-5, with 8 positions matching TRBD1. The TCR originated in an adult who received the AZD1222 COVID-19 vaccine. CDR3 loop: CASSTGGRETQYF. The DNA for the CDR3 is TGTGCCAGCAGTACAGGGGGTAGAGAGACCCAGTACTTC.